The 10 T cell receptor beta chains listed next were all sequenced from one sample in a study of cytomegalovirus exposure and HLA in healthy donors. PCR was performed using 60 Vbeta and 13 Jbeta primers. Only in-frame clones appear in the TCRdb table, and some are missing; sequencing was by immunoSEQ multiplex PCR. Of 150,000 to 190,000 clones in the sample, around 84% were seen once. Specimen: PBMCs. Receptors originate from a woman between 18 and 29 years old in good health and CMV-seronegative.

The V gene is TRBV10-1, the J gene TRBJ2-7; unclear D gene. The CDR3 loop spans 14 amino acids. V lost 2 bases, J lost 6 bases, and 14 bases lay in between. From germline, CDR1 is WNHNN and CDR2 SYGVQD (reference sequence). The CDR3 is CASSEKRDLGEQYF. CDR3 nucleotide sequence: TGCGCCAGCAGTGAGAAAAGAGACTTAGGCGAGCAGTACTTC.

This sequence joins TRBV7-2 and TRBJ2-7; 8 nucleotides line up with TRBD2. This CDR3 region has 15 residues. Trimming took 6 bases from V and 6 from J; bases not matched to a gene: 13. Germline CDR1 reads SGHTA; CDR2 reads FQGNSA. This chain's CDR3 is CASSLGSGSGIEQYF. The CDR3 nucleotides read TGTGCCAGCAGTCTAGGGAGCGGGAGCGGAATCGAGCAGTACTTC.

The rearrangement joins TRBV7-3 to TRBJ2-2, with D possibly being TRBD2 (6 bases). CDR1 is SGHTA, CDR2 FQGTGA, per germline. The CDR3 covers 15 residues. Trimming left V 1 base short and J 7 bases short, with 13 bases between. The chain's CDR3 is CASSLRGGAGGELFF. CDR3 sequence (DNA): TGTGCCAGCAGCTTAAGGGGCGGGGCCGGCGGGGAGCTGTTTTTT. The variable domain in full, with the rest retrieved from reference TRBV7-3 and TRBJ2-2, is GAGVSQTPSNKVTEKGKYVELRCDPISGHTALYWYRQSLGQGPEFLIYFQGTGAADDSGLPNDRFFAVRPEGSVSTLKIQRTERGDSAVYLCASSLRGGAGGELFFGEGSRLTVL.

This chain connects TRBV5-1 to TRBJ2-7; 8 nucleotides line up with TRBD1. Germline assignment: CDR1 SGHRS and CDR2 YFSETQ. V was clipped by 0 bases and J by 3 bases; unmatched bases: 5. The CDR3 length is 15 residues. The CDR3 spells CASSLATGESYEQYF. Here the CDR3 DNA reads TGCGCCAGCAGCTTGGCGACAGGGGAAAGCTACGAGCAGTACTTC.

The chain is built from TRBV7-2 and TRBJ2-7, with D tentatively TRBD2 (6 bases). V was shortened by 3 bases and J by 0 bases, with 9 bases between the two germline ends. Looked up from germline, CDR1 is SGHTA and CDR2 is FQGNSA. The CDR3 is 14 residues long. The CDR3, as DNA: TGTGCCAGCAGCTTGGGGCGGGGCTCCTACGAGCAGTACTTC. It specifies CASSLGRGSYEQYF.

The rearrangement joins TRBV11-2 to TRBJ2-3; maybe TRBD2 (6 bases). Germline V gene lookup returns CDR1 SGHAT and CDR2 FQNNGV. The CDR3 is 12 amino acids. Trimming took 8 bases from V and 5 from J, leaving 11 bases between them. Here the CDR3 DNA reads TGTGCCAGCGGAGGGTTGGGAGATACGCAGTATTTT. This encodes CASGGLGDTQYF.

The chain links TRBV15 to TRBJ2-5, with D possibly TRBD1 on 6 matching bases. The CDR3 is made up of 13 amino acids. Germline CDR1 is LNHNV and CDR2 is YYDKDF (reference sequence). V was clipped by 4 bases and J by 5 bases, with 11 bases between them. The CDR3 region is CATSITGPETQYF. CDR3 coding DNA: TGTGCCACCAGCATTACAGGGCCCGAGACCCAGTACTTC.

The chain carries TRBV4-3 and TRBJ2-3; possible D gene TRBD2, 5 bases. Germline values: CDR1 LGHNA, CDR2 YSLEER. V lost 4 bases and J lost 4, with 15 bases in between. The CDR3 is made up of 15 amino acids. The DNA of the CDR3 is TGCGCCAGCAGCCTCCGGGGAAAGATTTCAGATACGCAGTATTTT. As protein: CASSLRGKISDTQYF.

The chain is built from TRBV6-1 and TRBJ1-2, with D unresolved. The CDR3 runs to 15 residues. V lost 0 bases to trimming and J lost 8 bases, with 16 bases between them. From germline, CDR1 is MNHNS and CDR2 SASEGT. CDR3 protein: CASSEARWAFKGYTF. The CDR3 nucleotides are TGTGCCAGCAGTGAAGCGAGATGGGCATTTAAAGGCTACACCTTC.

This chain links TRBV6-5 with TRBJ2-1; 9 bases agree with TRBD2. The junction had 10 bases not matched to a gene; V was cut back by 6 bases and J by 7 bases. Germline V gene lookup returns CDR1 MNHEY and CDR2 SVGAGI. This CDR3 contains 15 residues. The CDR3 is CASSPGAGGINEQFF. The CDR3 DNA is TGTGCCAGCAGCCCCGGAGCGGGGGGAATAAATGAGCAGTTCTTC.